This T cell receptor (beta chain) was profiled in a study of T cell repertoires in cytomegalovirus infection. Whole-study context: Signatures in public TCR beta sequences pointed to both CMV infection and matching HLA type.

MiXCR, applied by TCRdb to the reads, yields one record per CDR3 protein. The repertoire holds fewer than 250,000 distinct CDR3 sequences, with approximately 13% as singletons. At least ten counts were recorded for this clonotype. Its antigen is undetermined. Overall study results and limits: Adding up the frequency of public TCR beta families identified people who carried CMV plus the relevant HLA. Dominating the ex vivo response were TCR beta clonotypes that were CMV-specific and HLA-C-restricted.

The CDR3 is 19 residues long. V lost 0 bases and J lost 0, with 15 bases in between. Germline V lookup: CDR1 MGHRA, CDR2 YSYEKL. Input material: PBMCs. The chain uses TRBV4-1 and TRBJ2-6; perhaps TRBD2 as D (5 bases). The source of this sequence is a human donor in good health (CMV status not recorded). Some clones in this sample may be carry-over from other donors' samples. This chain's CDR3 is CASSQDPGMGLSGANVLTF. The CDR3, as DNA: TGCGCCAGCAGCCAAGATCCCGGGATGGGCCTCTCTGGGGCCAACGTCCTGACTTTC.